Each of the 20 T cell receptor beta chains below was sequenced from the same sample in a study of blood T cells in healthy people across ages. A J-beta primer mix and a sample-barcoded 5' primer were used in a second PCR of roughly 7 to 12 cycles. TCRdb ran MiXCR on the 5' RACE reads and lists one entry per CDR3 protein. This table holds more than 750,000 distinct CDR3 sequences, 25% to 30% found once. The data also belong to a second study, concerning T cells of mothers and their children.

The specimen was blood. The source is a woman in her 40s in good health.

The chain joins TRBV12-3 or TRBV12-4 to TRBJ1-4; maybe TRBD1 (6 bases). The V end lost 6 bases, the J end lost 7 bases, and 9 bases lay between the germline ends. The CDR3 spans 12 residues. This CDR3 reads CASSPGAEKLFF. CDR3 nucleotide sequence: TGTGCCAGCAGCCCGGGGGCTGAAAAACTGTTTTTT.

This clonotype came up many times. The V and J genes are TRBV7-2 and TRBJ2-7, with 8 bases aligning to TRBD2. With 6 bases clipped from V and 4 bases from J, the junction kept 2 bases outside the gene matches. The CDR3 length is 12 residues. In germline, CDR1 is SGHTA, CDR2 FQGNSA. The CDR3 reads CASSGGRYEQYF. The DNA of the CDR3 is TGTGCCAGCAGTGGCGGGAGGTACGAGCAGTACTTC.

Notes on this clonotype: A read error may account for a junction end that differs from germline. The chain couples TRBV28 to TRBJ2-6; the D gene could be TRBD1 or TRBD2 (5 bases each). Germline lookup yields CDR1 MDHEN and CDR2 SYDVKM. The CDR3 runs to 15 residues. The CDR3 loop is CTSSLRGSGANVLTF. In DNA, the CDR3 is TGTACCAGCAGTTTGAGGGGCTCCGGGGCCAACGTCCTGACTTTC.

This clonotype appeared a few times. This rearrangement joins TRBV7-2 to TRBJ2-1; TRBD1 aligns across 9 bases. Germline V gene data show CDR1 as SGHTA and CDR2 as FQGNSA. The junction had 4 bases not matched to a gene; V was cut back by 1 base and J by 6 bases. The CDR3 is made up of 15 amino acids. CDR3 DNA: TGTGCCAGCAGCTTAGGGGACAGGGAAGTCAATGAGCAGTTCTTC. Translation: CASSLGDREVNEQFF.

This clonotype showed up just a few times. This chain links TRBV30 with TRBJ2-1; D is possibly TRBD1 or TRBD2 (5 bases each). Trimming removed 4 bases from V and 7 bases from J, with 20 bases in between. Looked up from germline, CDR1 is GTSNPN and CDR2 is SVGIG (reference sequence). This CDR3 spans 15 amino acids. The CDR3 reads CAWTRDGFNTNEQFF. The DNA of the CDR3 is TGTGCCTGGACTAGGGACGGATTTAATACAAATGAGCAGTTCTTC.

A word on this clonotype: This may arise from a read error, as a much more abundant clone is one base away. The CDR3 protein is CSAKFAVASATWGEIQYF. The DNA for the CDR3 is TGCAGTGCCAAGTTCGCCGTGGCTAGCGCAACCTGGGGGGAGATCCAGTACTTC. The chain combines TRBV20-1 with TRBJ2-5, with D perhaps matching TRBD2 (6 bases). The CDR3 covers 18 residues. Germline CDR1 is DFQATT and CDR2 is SNEGSKA (reference sequence).

As for this clonotype: A much larger clonotype is one base distant, so this may be a read error. J is TRBJ2-5 and V is TRBV29-1; D remains ambiguous. This CDR3 comprises 11 residues. The V gene's germline CDR1 is SQVTM and CDR2 ANQGSEA. The germline V and J ends were trimmed by 3 bases and 11 bases, with 13 bases remaining between them. In DNA form, the CDR3 reads TGCAGCGTTGAGTACTATCGTGGGCAGTACTTC. Encoded protein: CSVEYYRGQYF.

This clonotype was recorded at least ten times. The V call is TRBV4-1, the J call TRBJ2-6, with D perhaps TRBD1 or TRBD2 (5 bases each). The CDR3 runs 19 residues. Germline V gene sequence: CDR1 MGHRA, CDR2 YSYEKL. V gave up 0 bases and J gave up 0 bases, with 15 bases separating them. The CDR3: CASSQEAVGRASGANVLTF. The CDR3 region has the DNA TGCGCCAGCAGCCAAGAAGCGGTGGGACGGGCCTCTGGGGCCAACGTCCTGACTTTC.

V usage is TRBV20-1 and J usage is TRBJ2-1; 8 bases match TRBD2. With 6 bases clipped from V and 2 bases from J, the junction kept 12 bases outside the gene matches. The germline V gene has CDR1 DFQATT and CDR2 SNEGSKA (reference sequence). The CDR3 is made up of 16 amino acids. The CDR3 bases are TGCAGTGCGCGTAGCACCGGGACTAGTACCTACAATGAGCAGTTCTTC. Translated, it gives CSARSTGTSTYNEQFF.

With respect to this clonotype: A much more abundant neighbour one base away suggests this may be a read error. This CDR3 reads CASRLTRTGLYSNQPQHF. As DNA, the CDR3 is TGTGCCAGCAGACTGACCAGGACAGGGCTCTATAGCAATCAGCCCCAGCATTTT. The chain carries TRBV12-3 or TRBV12-4 and TRBJ1-5, with 8 positions matching TRBD1. J lost 0 bases, V lost 6 bases, and 13 bases had no gene match. The CDR3 runs 18 residues.

The rearrangement links TRBV30 to TRBJ1-2; D is ambiguous. Trimming cost V 0 bases and J 4 bases, with 9 bases left between them. CDR1 is GTSNPN and CDR2 is SVGIG in the germline V gene (reference sequence). The CDR3 contains 13 residues. CDR3 DNA sequence: TGTGCCTGGAGTGTAGCTACAGCCTATGGCTACACCTTC. As protein: CAWSVATAYGYTF.

This clonotype was seen ten or more times. The genes are TRBV5-6 and TRBJ2-5; 11 bases are shared with TRBD1. The CDR3 covers 14 residues. CDR1 and CDR2 from the germline V gene are SGHDT and YYEEEE. V lost 2 bases to trimming and J lost 7 bases; unmatched junction nucleotides: 4. The chain's CDR3 is CASSFSGTGGTQYF. The CDR3 DNA reads TGTGCCAGCAGCTTCTCCGGGACAGGGGGGACCCAGTACTTC. The whole variable domain, filled in from reference TRBV5-6 and TRBJ2-5, reads DAGVTQSPTHLIKTRGQQVTLRCSPKSGHDTVSWYQQALGQGPQFIFQYYEEEERQRGNFPDRFSGHQFPNYSSELNVNALLLGDSALYLCASSFSGTGGTQYFGPGTRLLVL.

For this clonotype: A much larger clone differs by one base, so this may be a read error. The V call is TRBV6-6, the J call TRBJ2-3, with 12 bases matching TRBD2. With V trimmed by 6 bases and J by 14 bases, 15 bases remained unmatched. Germline CDR1 is MNHNY and CDR2 is SVGAGI (reference sequence). This CDR3 has 15 amino acids. The CDR3 sequence: CASSLRTSGVGSLYF. CDR3 in DNA: TGTGCCAGCAGCCTCCGGACTAGCGGGGTTGGCTCGCTGTATTTT.

In its sample, this clonotype was seen many times. The chain is built from TRBV20-1 and TRBJ1-2; TRBD1 aligns across 9 bases. The CDR3 has 13 amino acids. CDR1 is DFQATT, CDR2 SNEGSKA, per germline (reference sequence). Unmatched junction bases numbered 7, after V lost 7 bases and J lost 4 bases. CDR3 sequence: CSVLPGQGYGYTF. The CDR3 bases are TGCAGTGTCCTACCGGGACAGGGCTATGGCTACACCTTC.

This clonotype was seen at least ten times. The V gene is TRBV6-1, the J gene TRBJ2-1, with D possibly called TRBD1 or TRBD2 (5 bases each). Trimming shortened V by 2 bases and J by 2 bases, and 25 bases separated the two germline ends. The CDR3 spans 20 residues. Looked up from germline, CDR1 is MNHNS and CDR2 is SASEGT. The CDR3 protein is CASSETLIRPRDRAYNEQFF. The CDR3 nucleotides read TGTGCCAGCAGTGAAACTCTGATACGACCCCGGGACCGAGCCTACAATGAGCAGTTCTTC.

The V call is TRBV7-2, the J call TRBJ2-5; 10 nucleotides align to TRBD2. V was clipped by 4 bases and J by 5 bases; unmatched bases: 7. Germline V lookup: CDR1 SGHTA, CDR2 FQGNSA. The CDR3 has 15 residues. CDR3 sequence: CASSSSGGALETQYF. CDR3 nucleotides: TGTGCCAGCAGCTCGAGCGGGGGGGCGTTGGAGACCCAGTACTTC.

V is TRBV20-1 and J is TRBJ2-1; tentative D call: TRBD1 (6 bases). CDR1 is DFQATT and CDR2 is SNEGSKA in the germline V gene (reference sequence). V was trimmed by 4 bases and J by 7 bases, leaving 26 bases between them. CDR3 length: 17 amino acids. The CDR3 nucleotides read TGCAGTGCTAAAGATACGGCAGGGGCACGGATTGGGAATGAGCAGTTCTTC. Translation gives CSAKDTAGARIGNEQFF.

The chain uses TRBV28 and TRBJ1-1; tentative D call: TRBD1 (5 bases). Germline V gene data show CDR1 as MDHEN and CDR2 as SYDVKM. Trimming took off 3 bases at V and 4 bases at J, with 9 bases between the two ends. The CDR3 is 13 amino acids. CDR3 amino acids: CASSLGVVTEAFF. Written as DNA, the CDR3 is TGTGCCAGCAGTTTGGGGGTCGTCACTGAAGCTTTCTTT.

The chain has TRBV7-2 and TRBJ2-7; the D is unclear. The J call may be faulty, since TRBJ2-5 better matches the DNA end. Germline loops: CDR1 SGHTA, CDR2 FQGNSA. The CDR3 extends over 13 amino acids. The CDR3 loop is CASSTERWETQYF. The CDR3 nucleotides are TGTGCCAGCAGCACAGAGAGGTGGGAGACCCAGTACTTC.

The rearrangement links TRBV20-1 to TRBJ2-1; the D is unclear. In germline, CDR1 is DFQATT, CDR2 SNEGSKA (reference sequence). The CDR3 loop spans 13 amino acids. V lost 3 bases and J lost 4, with 10 bases in between. The chain's CDR3 is CSARALRYNEQFF. In DNA form, the CDR3 reads TGCAGTGCTAGGGCGCTCAGGTACAATGAGCAGTTCTTC.